A few counts support the clone carrying this T cell receptor (beta chain). TCRdb used MiXCR to reprocess the 5' RACE reads, holding one entry per CDR3 protein. The sample lists approximately 190,000 distinct CDR3 sequences; about a sixth were seen once. The sample is drawn from a study of identical twins. This sample was also put to use in a study of T cells expressing NK-cell markers. That study adds: According to the study, TCR beta repertoires originated from sorted CD3+CD56+NKG2C+, CD3+CD56+NKG2C- and CD3+CD56-NKG2C+ T cells. Serological testing identified most of the eight sequenced donors as HCMV-seropositive and one as seronegative.

This clonotype originated in a woman aged 18-35 years in good health. Source material: CD8+ T cells sorted from blood.

The DNA for the CDR3 is TGTGCCAGCAGCGCTCTTGGACAGGGTCAGGACGAGCAGTACTTC. Protein: CASSALGQGQDEQYF. V and J are TRBV9 and TRBJ2-7; 8 positions match TRBD1. The CDR3 extends over 15 amino acids. V shed 3 bases and J 5 bases; nucleotides not matched to a gene: 10. Germline assignment: CDR1 SGDLS and CDR2 YYNGEE. Filled out from reference TRBV9 and TRBJ2-7, the complete variable domain reads DSGVTQTPKHLITATGQRVTLRCSPRSGDLSVYWYQQSLDQGLQFLIQYYNGEERAKGNILERFSAQQFPDLHSELNLSSLELGDSALYFCASSALGQGQDEQYFGPGTRLTVT.